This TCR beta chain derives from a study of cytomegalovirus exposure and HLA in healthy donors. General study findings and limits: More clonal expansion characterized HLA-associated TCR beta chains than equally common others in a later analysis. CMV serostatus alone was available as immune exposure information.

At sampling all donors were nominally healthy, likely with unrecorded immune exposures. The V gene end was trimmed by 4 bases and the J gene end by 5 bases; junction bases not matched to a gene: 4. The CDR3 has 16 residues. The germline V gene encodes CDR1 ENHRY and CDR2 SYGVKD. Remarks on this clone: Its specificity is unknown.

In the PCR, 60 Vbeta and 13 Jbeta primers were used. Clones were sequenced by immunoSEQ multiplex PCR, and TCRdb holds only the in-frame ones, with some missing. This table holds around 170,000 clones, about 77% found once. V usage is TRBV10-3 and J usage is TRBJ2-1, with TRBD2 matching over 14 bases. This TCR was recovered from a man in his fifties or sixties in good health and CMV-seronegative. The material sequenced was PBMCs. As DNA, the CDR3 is TGTGCCATCAGTGGGGGACTAGCGGGAGAAAACAATGAGCAGTTCTTC. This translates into CAISGGLAGENNEQFF.